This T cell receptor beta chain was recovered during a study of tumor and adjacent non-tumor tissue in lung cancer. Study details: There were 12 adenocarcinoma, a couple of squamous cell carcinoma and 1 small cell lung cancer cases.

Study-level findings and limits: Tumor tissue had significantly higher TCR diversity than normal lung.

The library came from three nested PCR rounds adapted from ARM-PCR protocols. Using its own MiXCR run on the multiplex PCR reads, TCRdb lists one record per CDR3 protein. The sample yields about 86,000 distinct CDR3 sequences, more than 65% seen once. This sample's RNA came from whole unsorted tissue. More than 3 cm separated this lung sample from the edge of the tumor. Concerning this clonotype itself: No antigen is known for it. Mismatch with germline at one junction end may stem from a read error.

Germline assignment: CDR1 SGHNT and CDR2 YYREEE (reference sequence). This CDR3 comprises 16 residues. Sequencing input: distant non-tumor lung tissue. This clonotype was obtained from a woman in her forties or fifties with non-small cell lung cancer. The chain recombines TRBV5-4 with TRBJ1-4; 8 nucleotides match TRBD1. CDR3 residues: CTSSLQGAGVDEKLFF. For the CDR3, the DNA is TGTACCAGCAGCTTGCAGGGGGCGGGAGTGGATGAAAAACTGTTTTTT.